This T cell receptor (beta chain) originates from a study of blood T cell repertoires in COVID-19 (dated by TCRdb to the early 2020s). Describing the broader study: Collaborator samples came from the United States, Italy and Spain and covered acute and convalescent phases of COVID-19. The prospective study material was composed of cDNA or gDNA derived from T cells, B-cell-depleted T cells, or PBMCs. Subjects who had been exposed to COVID-19, were actively infected with it, or had recovered from it provided the deeply sampled blood TCRbeta repertoires that made up the dataset. The repertoires were released in a freely available public database meant as a resource for research on the immune response to SARS-CoV-2. Samples were obtained from the ongoing ImmuneRACE study (first 160 participants) and from over a thousand subjects provided by 6 global collaborators. A de-identified subject ID, COVID-19 status, age in years and sex were almost always included in the sample metadata. Where HLA class I and class II types were available, the types were taken from metadata supplied by the sample provider, not from assay-based typing. The paper's findings and limits, for the study overall: The amount of clinical and demographic metadata varied by source and participant and was provided uncurated.

One collaborating source in Seattle enrolled patients while the patients were actively infected and followed the patients over time throughout the course of disease. Whole blood was collected in K2EDTA tubes by collaborating institutions according to the institutions' own protocols. Collaborator samples were shipped for TCRbeta analysis as frozen whole blood, isolated PBMCs, or DNA extracted from either sample type. TCRbeta CDR3 regions were amplified from genomic DNA by means of the immunoSEQ Assay, a bias-controlled multiplex PCR. The source study handled its data this way. The number of nucleated cells in each sample was estimated by amplification of reference gene primers within the assay. To quantify the absolute abundance of each unique TCRbeta CDR3 rearrangement, sequence reads were collapsed and filtered. For each sample, productive Simpson clonality was calculated as the square root of Simpson's diversity index across productive rearrangements. TCRdb stores this immuneACCESS table with in-frame sequences only. Part of the clones is absent; in the studies checked, under half of the shortfall reflects unresolved V genes, and no reason is known for the rest. That table gives V, J and clone size, and the DNA gave D and trimming. The sample profile shows about 160,000 clones; more than 75% of them were found once. Of the sample, about a tenth falls within the top ten clones.

As regards this clone: This receptor's antigen is unknown. No base-level quality is on record; no much larger clone is a single base apart.

The germline V end is reduced by 4 bases and the J end by 6 bases; junction bases left unmatched: 10. The CDR3 contains 15 residues, cysteine and phenylalanine counted. CDR3 DNA only is kept here, 45 bases in frame from base 1. The CDR1 and CDR2 encoded by the germline V gene are SGHRS and YFSETQ. This sequence uses TRBV5-1 and TRBJ1-5, with 7 central nucleotides matching TRBD1. The clonotype comes from a woman in her seventies with COVID-19, enrolled during active disease. The sequenced sample consisted of peripheral blood. Read as DNA, the sequence is TGCGCCAGCAGCCCCAATACCGGGGACAGTCAGCCCCAGCATTTT. Translated, this gives CASSPNTGDSQPQHF.